This is a list of T cell receptor beta chains from one sample in a study of blood T cell repertoires in COVID-19. Data came from immunoSEQ multiplex PCR; TCRdb stores just in-frame clones and leaves some out. The sample consists of around 70,000 clones, approximately 80% of them appearing once. The material sequenced was peripheral blood. These receptor sequences come from a man at least 80 years old with acute or convalescent COVID-19. CDR3s leave out the opening cysteine and the closing phenylalanine or tryptophan.

TRBV27	TRBJ2-3	ASSPRGRVDTQY
TRBV18	TRBJ2-3	ASSPSQTSGITDTQY
TRBV5-1	TRBJ2-7	ASSSSAGTVNEQY
TRBV11-2	TRBJ2-1	ASKGSVYNEQF
TRBV19	TRBJ1-2	ASNSLARNYGYT
TRBV18	TRBJ1-3	ASSTQGPGNTIY
TRBV19	TRBJ1-2	ASTTGGVRIGYT
TRBV27	TRBJ2-4	ASSLGRGRTY
TRBV3-1/TRBV3-2	TRBJ1-1	ASSKQGTWNTEAF
TRBV2	TRBJ2-6	ASRRDRGRSSGANVLT
TRBV27	TRBJ1-4	ASSFRRGPVEKLF
TRBV18	TRBJ2-7	ASSLPGQGDYEQY
TRBV28	TRBJ1-1	ASSFDVPRRDTEAF
TRBV27	TRBJ1-2	ASSRERQSNYGYT
TRBV5-1	TRBJ2-3	ASRTGTGADTQY
TRBV7-9	TRBJ1-1	ASSLDSQNTEAF
TRBV27	TRBJ1-1	ASSRQGETEAF
TRBV28	TRBJ1-3	ASSSQQGAPGNTIY
TRBV7-9	TRBJ1-1	ASREALGGFAEAF
TRBV9	TRBJ2-3	ASSVGLAYTDTQY
TRBV7-2	TRBJ2-2	ASSSDSETGELF
TRBV5-4	TRBJ2-1	ASSPGGTVSYNEQF
TRBV7-2	TRBJ1-3	ASSFQAGSGNTIY
TRBV19	TRBJ2-5	ASSFSDQETQY
TRBV19	TRBJ2-6	ASQNPGANVLT
TRBV7-2	TRBJ1-4	ASSFVQDPNEKLF
TRBV30	TRBJ2-7	AWSDSSYEQY
TRBV20-1	TRBJ2-1	SASRGGPYNEQF
TRBV27	TRBJ2-2	ASSPSGTDTGELF
TRBV19	TRBJ2-7	ASSPRTGTGSYEQY
TRBV7-9	TRBJ2-7	ASSFRGYEQY
TRBV4-3	TRBJ2-1	ASSHRGLAVDNEQF
TRBV9	TRBJ2-2	ASSVGSGQGPSNTGELF
TRBV18	TRBJ2-7	ASSPRSGRAGEQY
TRBV7-3	TRBJ2-2	ASSQGLAGTGELF